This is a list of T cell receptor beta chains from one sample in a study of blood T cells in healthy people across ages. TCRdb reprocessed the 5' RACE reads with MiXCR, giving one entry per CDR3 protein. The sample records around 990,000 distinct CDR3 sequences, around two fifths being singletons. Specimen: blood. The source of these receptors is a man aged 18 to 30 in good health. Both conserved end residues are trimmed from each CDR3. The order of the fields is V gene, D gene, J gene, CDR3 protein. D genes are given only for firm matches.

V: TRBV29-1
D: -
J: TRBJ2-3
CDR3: SVEGGKGGTQY

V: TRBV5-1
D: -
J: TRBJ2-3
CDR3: ASSIQPDADTQY

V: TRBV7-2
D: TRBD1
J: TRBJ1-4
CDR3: ASSLGCGGTGAEKLF

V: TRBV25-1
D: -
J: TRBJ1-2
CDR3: ASSGAGLAGYT

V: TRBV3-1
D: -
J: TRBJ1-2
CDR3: ASSQEPGSYYGYT

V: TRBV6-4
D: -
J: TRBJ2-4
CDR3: ASSVSADKYNEQY

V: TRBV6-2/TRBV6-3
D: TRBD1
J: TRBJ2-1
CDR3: ASSDDTGDSYNEQF

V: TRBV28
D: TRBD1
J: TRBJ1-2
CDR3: ASSDAPWTGGYT

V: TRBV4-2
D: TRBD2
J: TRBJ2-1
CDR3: ASSQEDGGGHNEQF

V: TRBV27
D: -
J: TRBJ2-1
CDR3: ASSLESTYNEQF

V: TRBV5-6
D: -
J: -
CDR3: ASSLVGNSYNEQY

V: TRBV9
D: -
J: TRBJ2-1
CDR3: ASSVVSGPRNEQF

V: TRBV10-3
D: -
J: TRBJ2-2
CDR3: AISDGGKGAHGELF